Listed below are T cell receptor beta chains from one sample, sequenced in a study of a mutant IDH1 vaccine in newly diagnosed glioma. Some clones are missing from TCRdb's copy, which holds only in-frame ones; the method was immunoSEQ multiplex PCR. The sample has 15,000 or so clones; roughly 85% are singletons. Specimen: PBMCs, collected from a glioma patient treated with radiotherapy, temozolomide or both. The receptors shown here come from a man between 40 and 49 years old with glioma. Both conserved end residues are part of each CDR3. The D gene is left open where the match is weak. Clone size, where shown, is once, few, many, or a class for clones that have expanded.

D	V	J	size	DNA	CDR3
TRBD2	TRBV27	TRBJ2-1	once	TGTGCCAGCAGACAACTAGCGGGAGGATACAATGAGCAGTTCTTC	CASRQLAGGYNEQFF
TRBD1	TRBV13	TRBJ2-1	few	TGTGCCAGCAGCCCCGGGACAGGGAGTCGGGATGAGCAGTTCTTC	CASSPGTGSRDEQFF
NA	TRBV14	TRBJ2-6	once	TGTGCCAGCAGCCAGGGCGCAGGGCCTGGGGCCAACGTCCTGACTTTC	CASSQGAGPGANVLTF
NA	TRBV18	TRBJ2-1	NA	TGTGCCAGCTCACGGGACTCCCGGGACCTTGACAATGAGCAGTTCTTC	CASSRDSRDLDNEQFF
NA	TRBV7-2	TRBJ1-5	NA	TGTGCCAGCAGCTCCGGACTGGGAAGCAATCAGCCCCAGCATTTT	CASSSGLGSNQPQHF
TRBD2	TRBV11-2	TRBJ2-1	NA	TGTGCCAGCAGCCTTTTGACTAGCGGGAACCCCTACAATGAGCAGTTCTTC	CASSLLTSGNPYNEQFF
TRBD2	TRBV11-2	TRBJ2-1	NA	TGTGCCAGCAGCTCTGGGACTAGCGGGAGTTCCTACAATGAGCAGTTCTTC	CASSSGTSGSSYNEQFF
NA	TRBV11-3	TRBJ2-1	NA	TGTGCCAGCAGCCCAACAACTGCTAGCGCTGAGCAGTTCTTC	CASSPTTASAEQFF
TRBD1	TRBV15	TRBJ1-5	NA	TGTGCCACCAGCAGGGGACAGGCGAACAATCAGCCCCAGCATTTT	CATSRGQANNQPQHF
TRBD1	TRBV10-3	TRBJ2-3	once	TGTGCCATCAGTTCCGCCGGGACAGAGTATACGCAGTATTTT	CAISSAGTEYTQYF